This T cell receptor beta chain emerged from a study of blood T cell repertoires in COVID-19. The CDR3 is made up of 16 amino acids. V gave up 4 bases and J gave up 3 bases; unmatched junction bases: 11. Per the germline V gene, CDR1 is SGHRS and CDR2 is YFSETQ. In the authors' methods: Scientists estimated how many nucleated cells there were by amplifying reference gene primers. Some clones are missing from TCRdb's copy, which holds only in-frame ones; the method was immunoSEQ multiplex PCR. D and trimming come from the DNA, and the V and J calls and clone size come from that table. This table has some 270,000 clones, roughly 82% appearing once.

This TCR was sampled from a woman aged 80 or older with COVID-19, enrolled during active disease. This sequence joins TRBV5-1 and TRBJ2-7; 9 positions agree with TRBD1. Sample: peripheral blood. DNA for the CDR3: TGCGCCAGCAGCGAAACGCCGGGACAGGGAAGCTACGAGCAGTACTTC. This sequence encodes CASSETPGQGSYEQYF. Filled out from reference TRBV5-1 and TRBJ2-7, the complete variable domain reads KAGVTQTPRYLIKTRGQQVTLSCSPISGHRSVSWYQQTPGQGLQFLFEYFSETQRNKGNFPGRFSGRQFSNSRSEMNVSTLELGDSALYLCASSETPGQGSYEQYFGPGTRLTVT.